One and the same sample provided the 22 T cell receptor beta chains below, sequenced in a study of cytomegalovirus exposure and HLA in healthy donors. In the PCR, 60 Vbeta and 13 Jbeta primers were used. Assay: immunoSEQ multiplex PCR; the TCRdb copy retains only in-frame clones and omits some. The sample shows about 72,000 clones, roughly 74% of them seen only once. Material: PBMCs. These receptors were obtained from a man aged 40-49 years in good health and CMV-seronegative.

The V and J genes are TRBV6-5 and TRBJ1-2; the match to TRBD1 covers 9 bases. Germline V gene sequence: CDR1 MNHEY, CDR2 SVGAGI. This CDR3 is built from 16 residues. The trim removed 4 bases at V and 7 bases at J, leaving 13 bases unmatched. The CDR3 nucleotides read TGTGCCAGCAGTTCGAACAGGGGGCTCCAATCTCGTGGCTACACCTTC. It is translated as CASSSNRGLQSRGYTF.

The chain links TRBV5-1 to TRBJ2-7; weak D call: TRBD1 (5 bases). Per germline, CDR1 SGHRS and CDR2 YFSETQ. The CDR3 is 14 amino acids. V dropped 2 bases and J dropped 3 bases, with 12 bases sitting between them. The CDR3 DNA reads TGCGCCAGCAGCTTATTGCAGGGCCTCTACGAGCAGTACTTC. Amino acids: CASSLLQGLYEQYF.

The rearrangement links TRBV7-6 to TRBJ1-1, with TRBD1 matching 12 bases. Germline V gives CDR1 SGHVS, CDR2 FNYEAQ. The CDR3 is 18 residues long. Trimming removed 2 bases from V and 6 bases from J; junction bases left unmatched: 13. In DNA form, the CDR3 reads TGTGCCAGCAGCTTATCCCCTAACACCGGGACAGGGGGCCCTGAAGCTTTCTTT. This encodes CASSLSPNTGTGGPEAFF.

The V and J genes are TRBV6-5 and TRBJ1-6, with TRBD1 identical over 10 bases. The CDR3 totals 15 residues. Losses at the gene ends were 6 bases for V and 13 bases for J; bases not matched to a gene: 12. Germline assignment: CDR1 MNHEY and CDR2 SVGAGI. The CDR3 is CASRRGQGIDSPLHF. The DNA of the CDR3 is TGTGCCAGCAGGCGGGGACAGGGGATCGATAGCCCCCTCCACTTT.

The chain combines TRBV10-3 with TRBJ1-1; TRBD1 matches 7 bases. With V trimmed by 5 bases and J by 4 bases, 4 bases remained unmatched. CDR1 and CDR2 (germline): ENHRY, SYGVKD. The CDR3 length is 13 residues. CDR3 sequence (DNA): TGTGCCATCAGTTACGACAGGGCCACTGAAGCTTTCTTT. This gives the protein CAISYDRATEAFF.

The CDR3 sequence: CASSSPGQSYTEAFF. CDR3 sequence (DNA): TGTGCCAGCAGCTCTCCGGGACAGAGTTACACTGAAGCTTTCTTT. This chain connects TRBV5-8 to TRBJ1-1; TRBD1 matches 7 bases. CDR1 and CDR2 (germline): SGHTS, YDEGEE. The CDR3 contains 15 residues. Trimming at V came to 3 bases and at J to 3 bases, leaving 8 bases not matched to a gene.

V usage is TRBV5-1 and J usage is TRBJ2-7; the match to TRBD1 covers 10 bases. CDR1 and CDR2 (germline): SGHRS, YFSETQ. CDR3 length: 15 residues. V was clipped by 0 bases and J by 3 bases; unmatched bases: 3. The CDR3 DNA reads TGCGCCAGCAGCTTGGCCGGGACAGGGGTCTACGAGCAGTACTTC. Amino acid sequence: CASSLAGTGVYEQYF.

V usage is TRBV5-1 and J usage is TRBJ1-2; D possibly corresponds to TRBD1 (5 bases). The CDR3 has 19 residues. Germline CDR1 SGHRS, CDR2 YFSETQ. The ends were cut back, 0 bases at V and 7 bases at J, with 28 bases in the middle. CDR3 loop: CASSLGVALRSAGSRGYTF. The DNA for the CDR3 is TGCGCCAGCAGCTTGGGGGTCGCGTTAAGATCGGCAGGGTCTCGTGGCTACACCTTC.

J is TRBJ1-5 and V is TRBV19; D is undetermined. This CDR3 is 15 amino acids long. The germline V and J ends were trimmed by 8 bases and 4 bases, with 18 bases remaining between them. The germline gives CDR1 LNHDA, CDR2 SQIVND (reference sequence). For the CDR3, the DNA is TGTGCCAGTGACACTAGACGGTCTATTAATCAGCCCCAGCATTTT. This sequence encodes CASDTRRSINQPQHF.

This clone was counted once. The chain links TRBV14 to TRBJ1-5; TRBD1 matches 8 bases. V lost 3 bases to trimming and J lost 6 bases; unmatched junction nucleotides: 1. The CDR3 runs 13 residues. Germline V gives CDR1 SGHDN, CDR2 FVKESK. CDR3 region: CASSQTGVQPQHF. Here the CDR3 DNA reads TGTGCCAGCAGCCAGACAGGGGTTCAGCCCCAGCATTTT.

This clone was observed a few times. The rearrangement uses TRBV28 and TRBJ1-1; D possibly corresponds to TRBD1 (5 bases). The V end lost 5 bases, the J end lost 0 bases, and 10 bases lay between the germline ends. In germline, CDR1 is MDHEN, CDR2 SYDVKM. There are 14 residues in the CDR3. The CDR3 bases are TGTGCCAGCAGTCCCAGGGTGCTGAACACTGAAGCTTTCTTT. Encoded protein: CASSPRVLNTEAFF.

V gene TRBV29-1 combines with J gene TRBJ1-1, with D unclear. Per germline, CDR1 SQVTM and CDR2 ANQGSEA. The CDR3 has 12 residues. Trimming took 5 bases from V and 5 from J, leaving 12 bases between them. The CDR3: CSVKIAATEAFF. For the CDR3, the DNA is TGCAGCGTTAAAATCGCGGCTACTGAAGCTTTCTTT.

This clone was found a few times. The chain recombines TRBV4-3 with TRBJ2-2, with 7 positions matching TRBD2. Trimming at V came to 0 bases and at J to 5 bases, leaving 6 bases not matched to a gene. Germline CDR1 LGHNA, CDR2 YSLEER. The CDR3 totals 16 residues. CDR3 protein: CASSQETSARTGELFF. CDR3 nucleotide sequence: TGCGCCAGCAGCCAAGAAACTAGCGCTAGGACCGGGGAGCTGTTTTTT.

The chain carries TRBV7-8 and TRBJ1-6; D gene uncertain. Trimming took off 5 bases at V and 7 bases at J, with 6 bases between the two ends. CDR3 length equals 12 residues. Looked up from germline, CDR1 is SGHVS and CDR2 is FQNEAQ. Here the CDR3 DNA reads TGTGCCAGCAGCCCTTTGAATTCACCCCTCCACTTT. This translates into CASSPLNSPLHF.

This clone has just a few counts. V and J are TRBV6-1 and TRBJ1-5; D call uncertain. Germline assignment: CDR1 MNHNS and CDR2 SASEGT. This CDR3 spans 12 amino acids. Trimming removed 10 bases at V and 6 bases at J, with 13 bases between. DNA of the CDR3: TGTGCCACCACAACGGGTTTTCAGCCCCAGCATTTT. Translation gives CATTTGFQPQHF.

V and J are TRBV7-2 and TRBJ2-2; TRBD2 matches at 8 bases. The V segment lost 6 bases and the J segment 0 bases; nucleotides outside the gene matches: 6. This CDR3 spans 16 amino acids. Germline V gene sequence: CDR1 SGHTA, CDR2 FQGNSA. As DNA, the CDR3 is TGTGCCAGCAGTACGCGGGGGGTCGCGAACACCGGGGAGCTGTTTTTT. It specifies CASSTRGVANTGELFF.

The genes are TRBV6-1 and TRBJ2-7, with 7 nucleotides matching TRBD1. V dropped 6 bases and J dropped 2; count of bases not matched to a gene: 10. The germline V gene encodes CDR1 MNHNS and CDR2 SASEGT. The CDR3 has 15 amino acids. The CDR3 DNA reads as TGTGCCAGCAGATTCCGGGACAGCGCTACCTACGAGCAGTACTTC. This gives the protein CASRFRDSATYEQYF.

CDR3 DNA: TGTGCCTGGAGCTCCGGACAGGGGATCGAGCAGTTCTTC. It yields the protein CAWSSGQGIEQFF. The chain is built from TRBV30 and TRBJ2-1, with TRBD1 matching over 9 bases. Germline V gene lookup returns CDR1 GTSNPN and CDR2 SVGIG (reference sequence). The CDR3 sequence is 13 residues long. V dropped 3 bases and J dropped 10; count of bases not matched to a gene: 7.

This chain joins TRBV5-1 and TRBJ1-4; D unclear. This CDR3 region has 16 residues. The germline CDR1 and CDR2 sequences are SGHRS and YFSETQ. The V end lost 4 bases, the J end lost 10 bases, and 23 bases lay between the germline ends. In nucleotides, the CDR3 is TGCGCCAGCAGCGATCACGTCGGAGGCGAAGGGATAAAACTGTTTTTT. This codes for CASSDHVGGEGIKLFF.

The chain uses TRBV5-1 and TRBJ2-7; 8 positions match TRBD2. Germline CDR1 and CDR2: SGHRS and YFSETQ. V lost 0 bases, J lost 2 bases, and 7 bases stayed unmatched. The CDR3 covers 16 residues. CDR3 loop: CASSLANGGATYEQYF. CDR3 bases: TGCGCCAGCAGCTTGGCCAACGGGGGGGCCACCTACGAGCAGTACTTC.

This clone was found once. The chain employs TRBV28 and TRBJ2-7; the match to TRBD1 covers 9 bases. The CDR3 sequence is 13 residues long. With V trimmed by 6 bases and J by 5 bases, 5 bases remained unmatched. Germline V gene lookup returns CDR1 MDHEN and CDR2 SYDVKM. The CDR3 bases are TGTGCCAGCAGCGGGACAGGGTCGAACGAGCAGTACTTC. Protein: CASSGTGSNEQYF.

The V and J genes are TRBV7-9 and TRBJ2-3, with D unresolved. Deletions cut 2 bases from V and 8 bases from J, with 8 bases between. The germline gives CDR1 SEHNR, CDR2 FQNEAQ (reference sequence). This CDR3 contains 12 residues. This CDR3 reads CASSLSEFTQYF. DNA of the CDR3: TGTGCCAGCAGCTTATCCGAGTTTACGCAGTATTTT.